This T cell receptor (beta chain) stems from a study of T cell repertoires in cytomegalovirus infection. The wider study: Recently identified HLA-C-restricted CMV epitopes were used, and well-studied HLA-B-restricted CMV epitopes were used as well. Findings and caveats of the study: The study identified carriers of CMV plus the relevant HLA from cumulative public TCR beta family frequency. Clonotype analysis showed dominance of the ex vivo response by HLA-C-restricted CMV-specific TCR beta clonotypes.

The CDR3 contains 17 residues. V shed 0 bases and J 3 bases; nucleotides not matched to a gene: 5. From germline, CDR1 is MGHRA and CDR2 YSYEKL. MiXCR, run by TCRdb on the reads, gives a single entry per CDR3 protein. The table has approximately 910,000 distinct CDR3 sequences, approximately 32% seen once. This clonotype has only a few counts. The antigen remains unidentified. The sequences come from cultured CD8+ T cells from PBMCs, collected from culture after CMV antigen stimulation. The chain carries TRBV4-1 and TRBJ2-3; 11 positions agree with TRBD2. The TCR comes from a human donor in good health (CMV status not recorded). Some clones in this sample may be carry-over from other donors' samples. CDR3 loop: CASSQDDLAGGTDTQYF. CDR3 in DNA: TGCGCCAGCAGCCAAGATGATCTAGCGGGGGGAACAGATACGCAGTATTTT.